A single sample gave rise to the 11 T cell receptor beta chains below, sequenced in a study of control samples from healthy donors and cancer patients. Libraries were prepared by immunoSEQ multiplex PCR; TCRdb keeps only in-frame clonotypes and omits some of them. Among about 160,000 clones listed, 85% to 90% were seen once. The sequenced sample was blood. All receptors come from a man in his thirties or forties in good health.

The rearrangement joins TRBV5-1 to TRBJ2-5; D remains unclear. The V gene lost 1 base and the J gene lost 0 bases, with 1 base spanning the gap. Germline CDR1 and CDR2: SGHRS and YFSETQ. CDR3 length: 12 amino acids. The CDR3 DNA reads TGCGCCAGCAGCTTGTACCAAGAGACCCAGTACTTC. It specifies CASSLYQETQYF.

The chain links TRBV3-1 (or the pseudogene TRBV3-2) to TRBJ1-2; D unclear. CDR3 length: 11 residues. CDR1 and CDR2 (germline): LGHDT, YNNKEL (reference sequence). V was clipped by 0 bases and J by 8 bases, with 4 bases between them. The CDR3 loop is CASSQEEGYTF. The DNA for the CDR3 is TGTGCCAGCAGCCAAGAGGAGGGCTACACCTTC.

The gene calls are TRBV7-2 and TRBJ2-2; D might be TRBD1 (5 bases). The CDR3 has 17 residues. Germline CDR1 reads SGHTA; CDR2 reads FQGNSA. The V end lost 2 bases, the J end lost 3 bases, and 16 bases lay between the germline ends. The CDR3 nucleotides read TGTGCCAGCAGCTTAATCCCTAAGGGGATGTACACCGGGGAGCTGTTTTTT. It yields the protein CASSLIPKGMYTGELFF.

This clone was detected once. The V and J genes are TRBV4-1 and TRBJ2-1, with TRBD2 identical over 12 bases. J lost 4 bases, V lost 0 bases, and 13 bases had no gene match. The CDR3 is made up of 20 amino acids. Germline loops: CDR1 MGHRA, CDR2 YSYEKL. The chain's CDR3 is CASSQEPSGRGGGRYNEQFF. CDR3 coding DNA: TGCGCCAGCAGCCAAGAGCCTAGCGGGAGGGGAGGGGGGAGATACAATGAGCAGTTCTTC.

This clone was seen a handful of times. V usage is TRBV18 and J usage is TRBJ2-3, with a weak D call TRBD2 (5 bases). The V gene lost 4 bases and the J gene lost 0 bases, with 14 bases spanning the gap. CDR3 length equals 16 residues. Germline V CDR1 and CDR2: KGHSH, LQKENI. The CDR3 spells CASSQEAATSTDTQYF. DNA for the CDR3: TGTGCCAGCTCACAGGAGGCTGCAACTAGCACAGATACGCAGTATTTT. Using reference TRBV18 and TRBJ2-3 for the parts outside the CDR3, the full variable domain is NAGVMQNPRHLVRRRGQEARLRCSPMKGHSHVYWYRQLPEEGLKFMVYLQKENIIDESGMPKERFSAEFPKEGPSILRIQQVVRGDSAAYFCASSQEAATSTDTQYFGPGTRLTVL.

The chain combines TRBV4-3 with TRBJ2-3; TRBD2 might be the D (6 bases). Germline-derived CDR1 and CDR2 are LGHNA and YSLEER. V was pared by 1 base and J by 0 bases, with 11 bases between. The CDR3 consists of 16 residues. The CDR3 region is CASSQVYGSSTDTQYF. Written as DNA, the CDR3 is TGCGCCAGCAGCCAAGTCTACGGGAGTAGCACAGATACGCAGTATTTT.

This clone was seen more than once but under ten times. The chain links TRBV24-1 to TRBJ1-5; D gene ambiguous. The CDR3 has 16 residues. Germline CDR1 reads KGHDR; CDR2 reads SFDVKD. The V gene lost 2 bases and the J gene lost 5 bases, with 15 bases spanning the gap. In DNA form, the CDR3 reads TGTGCCACCAGTGATTCCCCGGGAAGGGTCCATCAGCCCCAGCATTTT. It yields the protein CATSDSPGRVHQPQHF.

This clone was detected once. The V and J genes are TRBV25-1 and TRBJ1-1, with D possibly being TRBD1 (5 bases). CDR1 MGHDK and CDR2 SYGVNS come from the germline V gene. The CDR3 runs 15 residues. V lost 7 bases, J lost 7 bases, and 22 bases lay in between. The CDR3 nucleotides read TGTGCCAGCAATGCACCCTGGGCCGGGGCTGATGAAGCTTTCTTT. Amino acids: CASNAPWAGADEAFF. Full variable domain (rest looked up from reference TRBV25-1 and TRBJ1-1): EADIYQTPRYLVIGTGKKITLECSQTMGHDKMYWYQQDPGMELHLIHYSYGVNSTEKGDLSSESTVSRIRTEHFPLTLESARPSHTSQYLCASNAPWAGADEAFFGQGTRLTVV.

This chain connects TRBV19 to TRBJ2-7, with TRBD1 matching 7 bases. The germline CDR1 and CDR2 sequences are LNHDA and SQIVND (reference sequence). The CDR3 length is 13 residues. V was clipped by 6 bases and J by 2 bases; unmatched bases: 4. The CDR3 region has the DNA TGTGCCAGTAGCCCGGGACAGACCTACGAGCAGTACTTC. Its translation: CASSPGQTYEQYF.

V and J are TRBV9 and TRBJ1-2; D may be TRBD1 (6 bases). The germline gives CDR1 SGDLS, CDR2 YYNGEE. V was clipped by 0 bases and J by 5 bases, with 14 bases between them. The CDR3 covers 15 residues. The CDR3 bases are TGTGCCAGCAGCGTAGGGGGGGCAGGCATTTATGGCTACACCTTC. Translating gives CASSVGGAGIYGYTF.

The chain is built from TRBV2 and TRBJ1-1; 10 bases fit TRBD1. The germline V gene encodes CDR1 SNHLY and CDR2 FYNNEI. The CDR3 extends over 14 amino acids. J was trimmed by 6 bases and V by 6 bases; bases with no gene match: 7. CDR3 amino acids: CASRPGTGVSEAFF. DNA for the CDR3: TGTGCCAGCAGGCCCGGGACAGGGGTCTCTGAAGCTTTCTTT.